This TCR beta chain was identified in a study of shared clonotypes between healthy human individuals (dated by TCRdb to about 2020). Study-level background: The cohort comprised a couple of women and a few men aged 18 to 49 years. Per donor, three plates each were used for CD4 naive and CD4 memory, two for CD8 naive, and one for CD8 memory. To estimate repertoire size and how much clonotype sharing occurs between individuals, the study deeply sequenced the blood TCR repertoires of five or six healthy adults. To increase sequencing depth and limit assay-specific biases, TCR repertoire library preparation and sequencing were carried out by different laboratories using diverse techniques. Each donor's leukapheresis produced roughly between roughly 0.85 and 10 billion PBMCs. Paper-wide results and their limitations: Rarefaction of sorted-subset datasets indicated incomplete sequencing despite the large sequencing depth. Because the study included only a small number of donors, the genetic and exposure-history diversity represented was limited. Naive subsets generally had larger estimated clonotype richness than memory subsets. Around 5.4% of naive CD4, roughly 3.5% of naive CD8, 2.3% of memory CD4, and 0.4% of memory CD8 clonotypes were shared across several donors. Pairwise subsampling led to the expectation that sequencing depth would affect the degree of clonotype sharing among donors. Higher generation probabilities were observed for clonotypes shared by all four sorted-subset donors than for non-shared clonotypes. Sampling was restricted to blood, and TCR repertoires in tissue are likely to differ from TCR repertoires in blood.

Donors were healthy HIV-negative adults with no recently reported acute infections or vaccinations. Every donor was a Caucasian adult residing in Nashville, Tennessee, USA. Magnetic negative selection was used to enrich CD4+ T cells, after which naive cells were positively selected on CD45RA and the negative fraction became the memory subset. Blood was obtained by leukapheresis, after which PBMCs were separated by Ficoll-Histopaque density gradient centrifugation and cryopreserved in liquid nitrogen vapor phase. Analytical flow cytometry was used to check the purity and quantity of every magnetically sorted T cell population. Each sorted fraction had its genomic DNA isolated and then quantified by UV absorbance on a Nanodrop 2000c. Trimming costs V 5 bases and J 0 bases, and their ends lie 13 bases apart. The CDR3 runs 15 amino acids, cysteine and phenylalanine included. Solely the CDR3 DNA is kept, with 45 bases framed from the first base. Sequences MNHEY (CDR1) and SMNVEV (CDR2) are obtained from the germline V gene (reference sequence).

Using the deep immunoSEQ assay, TCR CDR3 regions were amplified from genomic DNA by multiplex PCR. For each cell subset, the extracted genomic DNA was distributed evenly across all wells of several immunoSEQ 96-well plates, and each plate served as one replicate. For sorted subsets, each replicate PCR was loaded with approximately 200 ng genomic DNA, equivalent to 30,000 or so T cell genomes. Purified libraries were measured with a Qubit 3.0 fluorometer, size-checked on a Bioanalyzer 2100, and measured again with the KAPA Library Quantification kit. A separate single-read 150-cycle Illumina NextSeq 550 flow cell was used to sequence each immunoSEQ 96-well plate. As for the original processing: Because the immunoSEQ output included only junctional sequences and no quality scores, the filtering could not be the same as the filtering used for full-length reads. To assign V/J genes and CDR3, sequences were annotated using PyIR, a Python wrapper for IgBLAST v1.9, with IMGT germline references. Reads were removed for weak V/J assignments (E-value above 1e-6), missing CDR3, stop codons, out-of-frame junctions, or ambiguous translated residues. V3J clonotypes were defined as sequences sharing an identical inferred V gene, J gene, and CDR3 amino acid sequence. Percentage overlap between repertoires was computed as shared unique clonotypes divided by the size of the smaller repertoire. RTK rarefaction, the Chao1 estimator, and Recon v2.1 estimates of unobserved clonotypes were used to assess repertoire richness. OLGA was used to compute generation probabilities for all TCRbeta clonotypes that the gDNA method yielded from several donors. TCRdb re-hosts the immuneACCESS table, in-frame sequences only. Its copies lack some clones; in the studies checked, an unresolved V gene accounts for under half of them, and the cause for the rest is not known. V and J calls plus clone size are reproduced from that table; the DNA served to infer D and trimming. The sample table records about 1 million clones; 70% to 80% of these occur just once. The ten largest clones add up to about 1.5% of the sample.

Note on this clone: What this receptor recognizes is not known. No base quality values were provided; no much bigger clone lies one nucleotide off.

The V gene is TRBV27 and the J gene is TRBJ1-1, with the D gene call left open. Specimen: memory CD4+ T cells sorted from blood. Read against the paper, the sample's cell subset or site label means: CD45RA-negative fraction. This TCR was sampled from a man aged 18-30 years in good health. The CDR3 loop reads CASSPTQIMNTEAFF. Read as DNA, the sequence is TGTGCCAGCAGTCCAACACAGATCATGAACACTGAAGCTTTCTTT.